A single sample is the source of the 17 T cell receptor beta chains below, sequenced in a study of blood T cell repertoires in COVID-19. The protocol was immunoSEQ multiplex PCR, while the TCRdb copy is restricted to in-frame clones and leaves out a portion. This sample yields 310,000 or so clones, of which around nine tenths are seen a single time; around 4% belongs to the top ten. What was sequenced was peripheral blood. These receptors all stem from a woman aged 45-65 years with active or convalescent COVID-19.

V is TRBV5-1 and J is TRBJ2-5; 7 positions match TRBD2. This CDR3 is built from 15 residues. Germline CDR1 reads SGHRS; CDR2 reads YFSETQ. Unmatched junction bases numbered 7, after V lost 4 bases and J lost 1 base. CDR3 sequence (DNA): TGCGCCAGCAGCGGGATGGGGGGGTCCCAAGAGACCCAGTACTTC. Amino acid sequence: CASSGMGGSQETQYF.

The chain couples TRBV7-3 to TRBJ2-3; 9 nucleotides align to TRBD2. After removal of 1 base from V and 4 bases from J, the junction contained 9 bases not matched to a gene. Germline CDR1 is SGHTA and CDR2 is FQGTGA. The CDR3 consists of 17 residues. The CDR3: CASSLRGGASGADTQYF. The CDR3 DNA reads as TGTGCCAGCAGCTTAAGGGGTGGGGCTAGCGGGGCAGATACGCAGTATTTT.

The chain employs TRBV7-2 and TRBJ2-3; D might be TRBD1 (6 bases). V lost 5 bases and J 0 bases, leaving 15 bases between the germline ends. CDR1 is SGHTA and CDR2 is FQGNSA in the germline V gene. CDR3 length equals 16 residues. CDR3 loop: CASSTPGHTSTDTQYF. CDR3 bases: TGTGCCAGCAGCACACCGGGACACACGAGCACAGATACGCAGTATTTT.

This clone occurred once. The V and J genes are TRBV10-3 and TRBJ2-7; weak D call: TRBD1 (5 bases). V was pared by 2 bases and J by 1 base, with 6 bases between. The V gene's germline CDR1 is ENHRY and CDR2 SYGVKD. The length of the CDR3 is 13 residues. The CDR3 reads CAISETGSYEQYF. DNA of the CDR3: TGTGCCATCAGTGAGACAGGATCCTACGAGCAGTACTTC.

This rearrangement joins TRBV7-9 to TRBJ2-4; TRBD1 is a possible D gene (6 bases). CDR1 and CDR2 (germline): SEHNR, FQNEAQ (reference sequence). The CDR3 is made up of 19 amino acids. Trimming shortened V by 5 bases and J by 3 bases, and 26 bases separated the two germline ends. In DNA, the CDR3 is TGTGCCAGCAGCCCGCCGACCAGGACAGCCCCCAGGGGCAAAAACATTCAGTACTTC. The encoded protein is CASSPPTRTAPRGKNIQYF. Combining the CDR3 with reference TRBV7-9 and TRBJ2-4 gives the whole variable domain DTGVSQNPRHKITKRGQNVTFRCDPISEHNRLYWYRQTLGQGPEFLTYFQNEAQLEKSRLLSDRFSAERPKGSFSTLEIQRTEQGDSAMYLCASSPPTRTAPRGKNIQYFGAGTRLSVL.

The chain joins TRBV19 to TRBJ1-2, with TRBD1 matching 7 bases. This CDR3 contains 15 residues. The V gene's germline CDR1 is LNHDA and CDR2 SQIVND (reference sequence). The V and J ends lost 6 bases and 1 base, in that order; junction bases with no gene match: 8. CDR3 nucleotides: TGTGCCAGTAGCGAATACAGGGGAGGTAACTATGGCTACACCTTC. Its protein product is CASSEYRGGNYGYTF.

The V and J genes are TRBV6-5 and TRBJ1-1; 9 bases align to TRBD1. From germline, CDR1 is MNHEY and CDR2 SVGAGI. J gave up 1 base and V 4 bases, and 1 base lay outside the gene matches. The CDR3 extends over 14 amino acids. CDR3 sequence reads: CASSWDRANTEAFF. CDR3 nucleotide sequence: TGTGCCAGCAGTTGGGACAGGGCGAACACTGAAGCTTTCTTT.

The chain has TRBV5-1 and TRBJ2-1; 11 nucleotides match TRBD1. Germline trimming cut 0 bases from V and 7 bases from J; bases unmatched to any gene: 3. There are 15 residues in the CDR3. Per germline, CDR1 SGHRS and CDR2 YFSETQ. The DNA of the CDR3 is TGCGCCAGCAGCTTGGCCGGGACAGGGGGGAATGAGCAGTTCTTC. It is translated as CASSLAGTGGNEQFF.

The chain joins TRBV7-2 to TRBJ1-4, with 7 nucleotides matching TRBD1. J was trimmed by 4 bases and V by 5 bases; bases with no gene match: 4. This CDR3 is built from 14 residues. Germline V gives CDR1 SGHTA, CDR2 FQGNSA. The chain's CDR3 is CASSLGTDNEKLFF. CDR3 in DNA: TGTGCCAGCAGCCTTGGGACAGATAATGAAAAACTGTTTTTT.

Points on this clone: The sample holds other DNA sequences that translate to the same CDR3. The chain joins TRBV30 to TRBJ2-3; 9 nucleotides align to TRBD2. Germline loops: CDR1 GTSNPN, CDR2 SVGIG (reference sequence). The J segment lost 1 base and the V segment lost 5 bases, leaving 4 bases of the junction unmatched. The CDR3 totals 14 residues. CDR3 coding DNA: TGTGCCTGGTCCAGACTAGCGGGCACAGATACGCAGTATTTT. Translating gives CAWSRLAGTDTQYF. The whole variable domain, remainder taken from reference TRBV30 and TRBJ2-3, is SQTIHQWPATLVQPVGSPLSLECTVEGTSNPNLYWYRQAAGRGLQLLFYSVGIGQISSEVPQNLSASRPQDRQFILSSKKLLLSDSGFYLCAWSRLAGTDTQYFGPGTRLTVL.

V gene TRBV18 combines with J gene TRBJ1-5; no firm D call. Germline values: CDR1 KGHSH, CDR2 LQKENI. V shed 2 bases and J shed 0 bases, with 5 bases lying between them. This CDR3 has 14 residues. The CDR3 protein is CASSPVNSNQPQHF. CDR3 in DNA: TGTGCCAGCTCACCAGTAAATAGCAATCAGCCCCAGCATTTT.

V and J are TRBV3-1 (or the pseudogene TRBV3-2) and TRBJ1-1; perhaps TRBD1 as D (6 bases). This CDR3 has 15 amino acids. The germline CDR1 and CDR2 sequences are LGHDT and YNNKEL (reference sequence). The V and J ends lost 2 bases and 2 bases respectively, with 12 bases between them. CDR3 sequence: CASSQMDRANTEAFF. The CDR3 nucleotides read TGTGCCAGCAGCCAAATGGACAGAGCCAACACTGAAGCTTTCTTT.

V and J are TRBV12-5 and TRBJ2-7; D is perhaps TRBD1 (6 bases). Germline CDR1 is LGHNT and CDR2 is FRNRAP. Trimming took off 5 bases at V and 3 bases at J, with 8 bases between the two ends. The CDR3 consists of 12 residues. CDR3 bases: TGTGCTAGTGGTCGGGACATCTACGAGCAGTACTTC. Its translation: CASGRDIYEQYF. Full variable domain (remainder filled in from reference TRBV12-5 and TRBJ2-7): DARVTQTPRHKVTEMGQEVTMRCQPILGHNTVFWYRQTMMQGLELLAYFRNRAPLDDSGMPKDRFSAEMPDATLATLKIQPSEPRDSAVYFCASGRDIYEQYFGPGTRLTVT.

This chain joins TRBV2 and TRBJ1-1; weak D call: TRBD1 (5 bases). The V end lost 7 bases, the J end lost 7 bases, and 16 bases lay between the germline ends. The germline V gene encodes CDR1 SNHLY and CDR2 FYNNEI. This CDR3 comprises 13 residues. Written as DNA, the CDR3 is TGTGCCAGCAACTCTAGGGGAGGGAGTGAAGCTTTCTTT. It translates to CASNSRGGSEAFF.

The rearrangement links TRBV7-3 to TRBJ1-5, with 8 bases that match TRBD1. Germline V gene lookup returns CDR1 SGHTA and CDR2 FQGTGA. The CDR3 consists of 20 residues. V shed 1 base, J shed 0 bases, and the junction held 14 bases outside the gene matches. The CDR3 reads CASSLKVIGDRRSSNQPQHF. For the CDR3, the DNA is TGTGCCAGCAGCTTAAAAGTTATTGGGGACAGGAGGAGTAGCAATCAGCCCCAGCATTTT.

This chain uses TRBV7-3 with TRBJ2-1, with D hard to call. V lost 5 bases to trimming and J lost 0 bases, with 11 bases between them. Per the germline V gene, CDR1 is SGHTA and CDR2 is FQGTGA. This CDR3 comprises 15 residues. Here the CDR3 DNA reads TGTGCCAGCAGCATACTCGTGAGCTCCTACAATGAGCAGTTCTTC. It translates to CASSILVSSYNEQFF.

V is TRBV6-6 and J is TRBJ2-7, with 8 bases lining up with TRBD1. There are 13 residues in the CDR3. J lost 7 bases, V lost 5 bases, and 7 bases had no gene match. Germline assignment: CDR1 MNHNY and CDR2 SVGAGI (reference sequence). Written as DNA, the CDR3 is TGTGCCAGCAGTGCAGATACAGGGGGAGAGCAGTACTTC. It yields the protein CASSADTGGEQYF.